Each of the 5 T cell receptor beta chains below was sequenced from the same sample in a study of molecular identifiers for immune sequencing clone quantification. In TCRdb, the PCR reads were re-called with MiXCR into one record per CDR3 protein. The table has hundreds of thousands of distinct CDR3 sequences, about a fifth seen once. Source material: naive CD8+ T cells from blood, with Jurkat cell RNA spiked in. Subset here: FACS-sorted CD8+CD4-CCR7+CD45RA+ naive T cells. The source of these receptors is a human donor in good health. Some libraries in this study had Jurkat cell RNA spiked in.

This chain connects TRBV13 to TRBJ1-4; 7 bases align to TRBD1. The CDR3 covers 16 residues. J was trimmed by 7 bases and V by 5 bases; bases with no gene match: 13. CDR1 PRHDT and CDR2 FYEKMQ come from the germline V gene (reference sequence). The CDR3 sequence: CASSDPRQGEAEKLFF. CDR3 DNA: TGTGCCAGCAGCGATCCTAGACAGGGTGAGGCTGAAAAACTGTTTTTT.

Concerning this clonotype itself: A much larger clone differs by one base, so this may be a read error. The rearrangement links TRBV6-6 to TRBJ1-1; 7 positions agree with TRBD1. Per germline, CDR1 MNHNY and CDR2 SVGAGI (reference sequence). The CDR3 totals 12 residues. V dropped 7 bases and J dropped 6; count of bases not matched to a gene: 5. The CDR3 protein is CASIPTGAEAFF. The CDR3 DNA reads TGTGCCAGCATCCCAACAGGGGCTGAAGCTTTCTTT.

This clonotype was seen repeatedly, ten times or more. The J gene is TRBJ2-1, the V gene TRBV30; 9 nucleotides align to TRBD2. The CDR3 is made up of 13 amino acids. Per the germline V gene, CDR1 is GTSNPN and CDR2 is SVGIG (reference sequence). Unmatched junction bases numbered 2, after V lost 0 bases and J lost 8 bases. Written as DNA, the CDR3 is TGTGCCTGGAGTGTACTAGCGGGCGATGAGCAGTTCTTC. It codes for CAWSVLAGDEQFF.

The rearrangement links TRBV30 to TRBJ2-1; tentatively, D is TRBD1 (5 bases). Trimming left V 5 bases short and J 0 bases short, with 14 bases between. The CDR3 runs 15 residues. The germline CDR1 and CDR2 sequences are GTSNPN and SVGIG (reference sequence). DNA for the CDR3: TGTGCCTGGGCACAAGGGGTTTCCTCCTACAATGAGCAGTTCTTC. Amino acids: CAWAQGVSSYNEQFF.

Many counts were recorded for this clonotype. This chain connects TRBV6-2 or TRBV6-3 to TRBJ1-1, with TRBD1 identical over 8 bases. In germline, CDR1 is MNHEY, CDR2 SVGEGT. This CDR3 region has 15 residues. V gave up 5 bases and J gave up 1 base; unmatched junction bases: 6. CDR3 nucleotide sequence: TGTGCCAGCAGTCTTGACAGGGGTACGAACACTGAAGCTTTCTTT. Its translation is CASSLDRGTNTEAFF.